This TCR beta chain was retrieved from a study of OX40 agonist ivuxolimab in advanced cancers. The overall study: While on treatment, patients had intravenous ivuxolimab at 0.01 to 10 mg/kg every 2 weeks.

Sequencing used immunoSEQ multiplex PCR; TCRdb keeps in-frame clones, though not all of them. The table includes over 60,000 clones, roughly 84% detected once. Points on this clone: Its specificity is not known.

Germline CDR1 SGHTA, CDR2 FQGNSA. With 5 bases removed from V and 4 bases from J, the gap between germline ends came to 18 bases. The CDR3 contains 17 residues. General study results and limits: The average count of expanded clones was higher among CD8+ T cells than among CD4+. Normalized T-cell clonal expansion was also low in some nonresponders.

Sample: CD4+ or CD8+ T cells sorted from blood, taken in a trial of the OX40 agonist ivuxolimab. The chain is built from TRBV7-2 and TRBJ1-6; D is possibly TRBD1 (6 bases). The TCR originated in an adult with an advanced solid tumor such as melanoma, head and neck, liver or kidney cancer. The CDR3 bases are TGTGCCAGCAGCCCACGGGGGCAGGCCCATTATAATTCACCCCTCCACTTT. This encodes CASSPRGQAHYNSPLHF.